These T cell receptor beta chains were read from a single sample in a study of T-cell memory formation after mild COVID-19. TCRdb re-analysed the 5' RACE reads in MiXCR, keeping a single row per CDR3 protein. The sample has 550,000 to 650,000 distinct CDR3 sequences, 17% seen once. Sample: PBMCs or a T cell subset sorted from them (not recorded which). These receptors were collected from an adult woman who had mild COVID-19 (a few samples of this study predate the infection). Cell type and time point are not known. Both conserved end residues are part of each CDR3. The D gene is left open where the match is weak. The size of a clone is reported for some rows only, either as once, few or many, or as a class for expanded clones.

v_call	clone_size	cdr3_length	d_call	j_call	cdr3_aa	cdr3_nt
TRBV18	-	14	-	TRBJ2-7	CASSDLRSSYEQYF	TGTGCCAGCTCTGACCTAAGGAGCTCCTACGAGCAGTACTTC
TRBV4-3	-	16	TRBD1	TRBJ2-1	CASSHDTGGPYNEQFF	TGCGCCAGCAGCCATGATACAGGGGGCCCCTACAATGAGCAGTTCTTC
TRBV20-1	few	15	TRBD2	TRBJ2-1	CSARDLSGGYNEQFF	TGCAGTGCTAGAGATCTTAGCGGGGGCTACAATGAGCAGTTCTTC
TRBV15	-	14	TRBD1	TRBJ2-7	CATSKRDRDDEQYF	TGTGCCACCAGCAAACGTGACAGGGACGACGAGCAGTACTTC
TRBV20-1	many	21	TRBD2	TRBJ2-3	CSARDIWTSGGHFPRTDTQYF	TGCAGTGCTAGAGATATTTGGACTAGCGGGGGCCATTTCCCTCGCACAGATACGCAGTATTTT
TRBV6-6	-	14	TRBD1	TRBJ1-5	CASSYSTGFQPQHF	TGTGCCAGCAGTTACTCGACAGGGTTTCAGCCCCAGCATTTT
TRBV9	-	14	-	TRBJ1-6	CASSVESGDSPLHF	TGTGCCAGCAGCGTAGAGTCAGGGGATTCACCCCTCCACTTT
TRBV30	-	15	TRBD2	TRBJ2-3	CAWSTTGTSRDTQYF	TGTGCCTGGAGTACAACCGGGACTAGCAGAGATACGCAGTATTTT
TRBV4-1	-	17	-	TRBJ2-2	CASSQGLLTVITGELFF	TGCGCCAGCAGCCAAGGGTTACTAACGGTCATCACCGGGGAGCTGTTTTTT
TRBV4-2	-	14	TRBD1	TRBJ2-7	CASSQAPGGDEQYF	TGTGCCAGCAGCCAAGCGCCAGGGGGAGACGAGCAGTACTTC